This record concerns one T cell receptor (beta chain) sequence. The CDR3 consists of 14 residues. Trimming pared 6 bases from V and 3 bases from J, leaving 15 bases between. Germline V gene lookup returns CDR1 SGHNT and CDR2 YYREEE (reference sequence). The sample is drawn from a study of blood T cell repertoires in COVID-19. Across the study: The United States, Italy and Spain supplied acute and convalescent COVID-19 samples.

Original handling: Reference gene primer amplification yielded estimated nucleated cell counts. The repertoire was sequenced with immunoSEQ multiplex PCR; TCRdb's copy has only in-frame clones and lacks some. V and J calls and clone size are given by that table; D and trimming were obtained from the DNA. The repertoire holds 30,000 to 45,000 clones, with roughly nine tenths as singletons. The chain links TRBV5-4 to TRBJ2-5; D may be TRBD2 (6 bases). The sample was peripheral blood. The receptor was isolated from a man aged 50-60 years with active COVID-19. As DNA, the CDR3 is TGTGCCAGCACCAGCGGGCCGGATGAAGAGACCCAGTACTTC. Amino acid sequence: CASTSGPDEETQYF. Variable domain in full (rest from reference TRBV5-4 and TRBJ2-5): ETGVTQSPTHLIKTRGQQVTLRCSSQSGHNTVSWYQQALGQGPQFIFQYYREEENGRGNFPPRFSGLQFPNYSSELNVNALELDDSALYLCASTSGPDEETQYFGPGTRLLVL.